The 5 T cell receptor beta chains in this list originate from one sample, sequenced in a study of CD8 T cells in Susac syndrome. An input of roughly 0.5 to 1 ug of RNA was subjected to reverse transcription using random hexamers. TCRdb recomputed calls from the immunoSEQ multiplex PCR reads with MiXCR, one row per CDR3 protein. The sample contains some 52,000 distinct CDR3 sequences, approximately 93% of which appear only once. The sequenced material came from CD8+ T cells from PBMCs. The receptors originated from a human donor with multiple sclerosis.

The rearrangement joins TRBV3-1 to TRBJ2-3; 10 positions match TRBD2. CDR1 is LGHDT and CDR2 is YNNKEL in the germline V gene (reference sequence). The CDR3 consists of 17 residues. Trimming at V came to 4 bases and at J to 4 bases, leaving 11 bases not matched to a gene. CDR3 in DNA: TGTGCCAGCAGCCTACTGACTAGCGGGTTTTCTCCAGATACGCAGTATTTT. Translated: CASSLLTSGFSPDTQYF.

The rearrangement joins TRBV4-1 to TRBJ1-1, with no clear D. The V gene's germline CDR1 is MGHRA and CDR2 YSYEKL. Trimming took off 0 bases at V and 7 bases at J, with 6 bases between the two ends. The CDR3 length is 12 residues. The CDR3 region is CASSQDTLEAFF. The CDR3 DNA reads TGCGCCAGCAGCCAAGACACCCTTGAAGCTTTCTTT.

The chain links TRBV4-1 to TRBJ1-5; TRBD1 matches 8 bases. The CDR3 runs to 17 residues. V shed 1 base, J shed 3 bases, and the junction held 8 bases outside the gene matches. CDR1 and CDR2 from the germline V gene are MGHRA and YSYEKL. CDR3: CASSQVSPGQDNQPQHF. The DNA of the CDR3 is TGCGCCAGCAGCCAAGTCTCGCCGGGACAGGACAATCAGCCCCAGCATTTT.

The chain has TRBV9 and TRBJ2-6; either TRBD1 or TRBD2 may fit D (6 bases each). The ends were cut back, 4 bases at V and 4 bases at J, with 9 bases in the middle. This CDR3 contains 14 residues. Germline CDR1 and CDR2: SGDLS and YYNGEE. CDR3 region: CASSPGGGANVLTF. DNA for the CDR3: TGTGCCAGCAGCCCCGGGGGCGGGGCCAACGTCCTGACTTTC.

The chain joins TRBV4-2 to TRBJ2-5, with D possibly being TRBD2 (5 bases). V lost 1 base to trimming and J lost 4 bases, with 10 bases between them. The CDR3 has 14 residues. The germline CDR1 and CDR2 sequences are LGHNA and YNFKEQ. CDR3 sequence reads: CASSQGASIETQYF. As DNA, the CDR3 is TGTGCCAGCAGCCAAGGGGCTAGCATAGAGACCCAGTACTTC.